This T cell receptor beta chain appears in the sequencing data of a study of tumor-infiltrating lymphocytes in localized non-small cell lung cancer. Only in-frame clones appear in the TCRdb table, and some are missing; sequencing was by immunoSEQ multiplex PCR. The table has some 10,000 clones, approximately 60% seen once. This clone came up a few times. Germline V gene data show CDR1 as LNHDA and CDR2 as SQIVND (reference sequence). V was cut by 2 bases and J by 3 bases, with 10 bases left in between. This CDR3 spans 14 amino acids. The receptor was derived from a human donor with non-small cell lung cancer. Sequencing used uninvolved lung tissue not adjacent to the tumor. V gene TRBV19 combines with J gene TRBJ1-2, with D unclear. CDR3: CASSIRRADYGYTF. Here the CDR3 DNA reads TGTGCCAGTAGTATAAGGAGGGCGGACTATGGCTACACCTTC.